The entry below describes one T cell receptor beta chain. This sample was included in a study of blood T cells in healthy people across ages. A J-beta primer mix and a sample-barcoded 5' primer were used in a second PCR of roughly 7 to 12 cycles. TCRdb re-analysed the 5' RACE reads in MiXCR, keeping a single row per CDR3 protein. Counted here are just over 1 million distinct CDR3 sequences, 45% occurring once; the ten biggest clones make up over 15%. J gave up 11 bases and V 3 bases, and 9 bases lay outside the gene matches. The CDR3 runs 15 residues. The germline CDR1 and CDR2 sequences are SGHTA and FQGNSA.

Sequenced: blood. The chain joins TRBV7-2 to TRBJ1-6, with 8 bases that match TRBD1. The sequence came from a woman aged 55 to 70 in good health. CDR3 coding DNA: TGTGCCAGCAGCTTGGACAGGGATGGAAGTACACCCCTCCACTTT. This encodes CASSLDRDGSTPLHF.